Following are 24 T cell receptor beta chains from one sample sequenced in a study of OX40 agonist ivuxolimab in advanced cancers. Profiled with immunoSEQ multiplex PCR; TCRdb holds only in-frame clones, not every one. Of about 84,000 clones in the sample, 75% to 90% were seen once. The material was CD4+ or CD8+ T cells sorted from blood, obtained in a trial of the OX40 agonist ivuxolimab. The receptors stem from an adult with an advanced solid tumor such as melanoma, head and neck, liver or kidney cancer.

The rearrangement joins TRBV12-5 to TRBJ1-3; the D is unclear. V lost 0 bases and J 2 bases, leaving 8 bases between the germline ends. CDR1 is LGHNT and CDR2 is FRNRAP in the germline V gene. The CDR3 is made up of 15 amino acids. CDR3 sequence: CASGLVCLTGNTIYF. The DNA of the CDR3 is TGTGCTAGTGGTTTGGTATGTCTTACTGGAAACACCATATATTTT.

V and J are TRBV9 and TRBJ2-3; the D gene could be TRBD1 or TRBD2 (6 bases each). Germline lookup yields CDR1 SGDLS and CDR2 YYNGEE. CDR3 length equals 15 residues. Trimming pared 4 bases from V and 5 bases from J, leaving 17 bases between. In DNA form, the CDR3 reads TGTGCCAGCAGCCTAGGGGGACTGCCCGAAGATACGCAGTATTTT. Translation: CASSLGGLPEDTQYF. The full variable domain, with the rest looked up from reference TRBV9 and TRBJ2-3, is DSGVTQTPKHLITATGQRVTLRCSPRSGDLSVYWYQQSLDQGLQFLIQYYNGEERAKGNILERFSAQQFPDLHSELNLSSLELGDSALYFCASSLGGLPEDTQYFGPGTRLTVL.

The V gene is TRBV6-5, the J gene TRBJ1-1; D gene uncertain. Trimming took off 5 bases at V and 10 bases at J, with 14 bases between the two ends. This CDR3 is 12 amino acids long. Germline V gives CDR1 MNHEY, CDR2 SVGAGI. CDR3 residues: CASSHHRAGAFF. CDR3 bases: TGTGCCAGCAGTCACCACCGGGCCGGAGCTTTCTTT.

The CDR3 DNA sequence: TGTGCCAGCAGCTTAATGCTGGGGGACACCGGGGAGCTGTTTTTT. This sequence encodes CASSLMLGDTGELFF. The chain couples TRBV7-3 to TRBJ2-2; tentatively, D is TRBD1 or TRBD2 (5 bases each). V lost 1 base, J lost 3 bases, and 9 bases lay in between. This CDR3 has 15 amino acids. Germline CDR1 is SGHTA and CDR2 is FQGTGA.

V gene TRBV13 combines with J gene TRBJ2-1; no firm D call. V was shortened by 0 bases and J by 9 bases, with 9 bases between the two germline ends. The CDR3 is 13 amino acids. The germline CDR1 and CDR2 sequences are PRHDT and FYEKMQ (reference sequence). The CDR3 protein is CASSLGRGIEQFF. In nucleotides, the CDR3 is TGTGCCAGCAGCTTAGGAAGAGGTATTGAGCAGTTCTTC.

The rearrangement uses TRBV4-1 and TRBJ1-3, with D maybe TRBD1 (5 bases). The CDR3 is made up of 17 amino acids. Deletions cut 0 bases from V and 4 bases from J, with 16 bases between. CDR1 is MGHRA and CDR2 is YSYEKL in the germline V gene. Written as DNA, the CDR3 is TGCGCCAGCAGCCAAGAACCCGGGAGGGGAGTGGGAAACACCATATATTTT. Its protein is CASSQEPGRGVGNTIYF.

In its sample, this clone was seen a few times. The chain employs TRBV15 and TRBJ2-1, with D possibly being TRBD2 (5 bases). The length of the CDR3 is 14 residues. Germline assignment: CDR1 LNHNV and CDR2 YYDKDF (reference sequence). V was shortened by 0 bases and J by 8 bases, with 11 bases between the two germline ends. The CDR3 DNA reads as TGTGCCACCAGCAGAGATAGCCTAGCCTATGAGCAGTTCTTC. It is translated as CATSRDSLAYEQFF.

The rearrangement joins TRBV2 to TRBJ2-3; possibly TRBD1 or TRBD2 for D (5 bases each). The CDR3 spans 15 residues. Germline V CDR1 and CDR2: SNHLY, FYNNEI. V gave up 4 bases and J gave up 6 bases, with 17 bases separating them. The DNA for the CDR3 is TGTGCCAGCAGTGTCCGGGACCGACCTTCGGATACGCAGTATTTT. Encoded protein: CASSVRDRPSDTQYF.

The rearrangement joins TRBV7-9 to TRBJ2-1, with 8 bases identical to TRBD1. Looked up from germline, CDR1 is SEHNR and CDR2 is FQNEAQ (reference sequence). The CDR3 is 14 amino acids. J lost 4 bases, V lost 4 bases, and 3 bases had no gene match. CDR3 coding DNA: TGTGCCAGCAGCTACCGGGACAGGTACAATGAGCAGTTCTTC. Its protein product is CASSYRDRYNEQFF.

The CDR3 loop reads CASSLDPVRYGYTF. The CDR3 region has the DNA TGTGCCAGCAGCTTGGATCCAGTTCGCTATGGCTACACCTTC. The chain links TRBV5-5 to TRBJ1-2; D not certain. Between the trimmed V and J ends, which lost 0 bases and 4 bases, there was a span of 10 bases. From germline, CDR1 is SGHKS and CDR2 YYEKEE (reference sequence). The CDR3 covers 14 residues.

J is TRBJ1-2 and V is TRBV28; 10 bases align to TRBD1. This CDR3 comprises 16 residues. Germline assignment: CDR1 MDHEN and CDR2 SYDVKM. The V gene end was trimmed by 3 bases and the J gene end by 5 bases; junction bases not matched to a gene: 9. In DNA, the CDR3 is TGTGCCAGCAGTTTCCCCCCGGGACAGGGGAATTATGGCTACACCTTC. Its protein is CASSFPPGQGNYGYTF.

This clone was detected only a few times. The chain couples TRBV7-9 to TRBJ1-1; D is uncertain. The V end was cut by 5 bases, the J end by 7 bases, with 11 bases between. CDR3 length: 12 amino acids. The germline gives CDR1 SEHNR, CDR2 FQNEAQ (reference sequence). The CDR3 sequence is CASSRSRIEAFF. The CDR3 DNA reads as TGTGCCAGCAGCCGATCGAGGATTGAAGCTTTCTTT. Variable domain in full (rest from reference TRBV7-9 and TRBJ1-1): DTGVSQNPRHKITKRGQNVTFRCDPISEHNRLYWYRQTLGQGPEFLTYFQNEAQLEKSRLLSDRFSAERPKGSFSTLEIQRTEQGDSAMYLCASSRSRIEAFFGQGTRLTVV.

The rearrangement uses TRBV11-2 and TRBJ1-2; TRBD1 matches at 11 bases. Germline loops: CDR1 SGHAT, CDR2 FQNNGV. There are 17 residues in the CDR3. V gave up 3 bases and J gave up 0 bases; unmatched junction bases: 6. Here the CDR3 reads CASSFSGTGGANYGYTF. The DNA for the CDR3 is TGTGCCAGCAGCTTTTCCGGGACAGGGGGTGCTAACTATGGCTACACCTTC.

This chain connects TRBV5-1 to TRBJ2-4; 9 bases agree with TRBD2. The germline V gene encodes CDR1 SGHRS and CDR2 YFSETQ. The CDR3 consists of 17 residues. V trimming: 0 bases; J trimming: 0 bases; junction bases outside the gene matches: 4. CDR3 residues: CASSLVSGRRAKNIQYF. The CDR3 DNA reads TGCGCCAGCAGCTTGGTTAGCGGGAGAAGAGCCAAAAACATTCAGTACTTC.

J is TRBJ1-5 and V is TRBV14; D is undetermined. V dropped 9 bases and J dropped 9 bases, with 27 bases sitting between them. CDR3 size: 16 residues. CDR1 and CDR2 (germline): SGHDN, FVKESK. This chain's CDR3 is CARIAHPSPLGAPQHF. CDR3 DNA: TGTGCCAGAATTGCTCACCCCTCACCGCTAGGAGCGCCCCAGCATTTT.

The rearrangement links TRBV6-6 to TRBJ1-5, with 12 bases that match TRBD1. J was trimmed by 4 bases and V by 5 bases; bases with no gene match: 6. Germline-derived CDR1 and CDR2 are MNHNY and SVGAGI (reference sequence). This CDR3 has 16 residues. The DNA for the CDR3 is TGTGCCAGCAGTCGGGACAGGGGGCAAATAAATCAGCCCCAGCATTTT. It specifies CASSRDRGQINQPQHF.

The V gene is TRBV15, the J gene TRBJ2-1; TRBD1 agrees at 9 bases. The V segment lost 0 bases and the J segment 6 bases; nucleotides outside the gene matches: 15. Germline V gene sequence: CDR1 LNHNV, CDR2 YYDKDF (reference sequence). This CDR3 has 19 residues. CDR3 DNA: TGTGCCACCAGCAGAGATTTTGCAACCGGGACAGGGCATCTCAATGAGCAGTTCTTC. Its translation is CATSRDFATGTGHLNEQFF.

The chain combines TRBV18 with TRBJ1-5; 12 positions agree with TRBD1. CDR3 length equals 17 residues. J was trimmed by 10 bases and V by 2 bases; bases with no gene match: 12. Germline loops: CDR1 KGHSH, CDR2 LQKENI. The CDR3 region is CASSPNLRDRGLPPQHF. In DNA form, the CDR3 reads TGTGCCAGCTCACCAAACCTCCGGGACAGGGGGCTCCCCCCCCAGCATTTT.

This clone has a handful of counts. The chain uses TRBV19 and TRBJ1-4; D not certain. The CDR3 runs to 16 residues. Trimming shortened V by 8 bases and J by 3 bases, and 19 bases separated the two germline ends. Germline lookup yields CDR1 LNHDA and CDR2 SQIVND (reference sequence). The DNA of the CDR3 is TGTGCCAGTCTAGAGGAACCGGGGTCGGCTAATGAAAAACTGTTTTTT. Residues: CASLEEPGSANEKLFF.

The J gene is TRBJ2-7, the V gene TRBV29-1; weak D call: TRBD2 (8 bases). V was cut by 7 bases and J by 6 bases, with 19 bases left in between. Germline V gene sequence: CDR1 SQVTM, CDR2 ANQGSEA. The CDR3 extends over 13 amino acids. CDR3 sequence: CSGSGTVLSEQYF. CDR3 DNA: TGCAGCGGTAGCGGGACAGTACTGAGCGAGCAGTACTTC.

The chain combines TRBV5-6 with TRBJ1-1, with D possibly TRBD1 on 6 matching bases. The V and J ends lost 4 bases and 5 bases respectively, with 15 bases between them. Germline loops: CDR1 SGHDT, CDR2 YYEEEE. CDR3 length: 14 amino acids. CDR3 nucleotides: TGTGCCAGCAGCCGTACTACAGGGTTGACTGAAGCTTTCTTT. This codes for CASSRTTGLTEAFF.

The chain couples TRBV4-3 to TRBJ2-2; 7 positions agree with TRBD2. Germline assignment: CDR1 LGHNA and CDR2 YSLEER. Trimming at V came to 0 bases and at J to 7 bases, leaving 11 bases not matched to a gene. The CDR3 covers 17 residues. The CDR3 loop is CASSQDPRAGAGGELFF. The DNA of the CDR3 is TGCGCCAGCAGCCAAGATCCAAGGGCGGGAGCGGGCGGGGAGCTGTTTTTT.

As DNA, the CDR3 is TGCAGCGTTTCAAGAGCGGGGAGCTCCTACGAGCAGTACTTC. Amino acid sequence: CSVSRAGSSYEQYF. This rearrangement joins TRBV29-1 to TRBJ2-7; 7 nucleotides line up with TRBD2. The CDR3 consists of 14 residues. Trimming at V came to 5 bases and at J to 0 bases, leaving 7 bases not matched to a gene. Germline-derived CDR1 and CDR2 are SQVTM and ANQGSEA.

The V gene is TRBV7-2, the J gene TRBJ1-2; D unresolved. The germline gives CDR1 SGHTA, CDR2 FQGNSA. There are 13 residues in the CDR3. Trimming shortened V by 1 base and J by 0 bases, and 3 bases separated the two germline ends. CDR3 sequence: CASSLGTNYGYTF. The CDR3 DNA follows: TGTGCCAGCAGCTTAGGCACTAACTATGGCTACACCTTC.